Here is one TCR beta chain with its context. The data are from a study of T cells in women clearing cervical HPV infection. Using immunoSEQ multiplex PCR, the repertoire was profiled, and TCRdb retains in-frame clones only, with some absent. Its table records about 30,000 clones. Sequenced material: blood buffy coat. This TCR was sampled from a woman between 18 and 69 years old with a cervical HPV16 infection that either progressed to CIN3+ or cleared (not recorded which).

The part of the CDR3 DNA that was read is TGTGCCAGCAGTCGACTAGCGGGGGCCCGCACAGATACG. Its protein product is CASSRLAGARTDT. The full CDR3 protein is CASSRLAGARTDTQYF. The chain has TRBV28 and TRBJ2-3; 12 nucleotides line up with TRBD2. Read coverage stops 3 residues before the CDR3 terminus; the germline J gene supplies the remainder. Trimming at V came to 5 bases and at J to 1 base, leaving 4 bases not matched to a gene. Per the germline V gene, CDR1 is MDHEN and CDR2 is SYDVKM. The CDR3 totals 16 residues.